These T cell receptor beta chains were read from a single sample in a study of T cell repertoires in cytomegalovirus infection. TCRdb re-derived calls from the reads in MiXCR, one entry per CDR3 protein. The sample gives more than 95,000 distinct CDR3 sequences, 32% of which show up once; about 53% is in the top ten. No antigen is known for these receptors. The material sequenced was CD8+ T cells from cultured PBMCs, taken from culture after CMV antigen stimulation. These receptors were collected from a human donor in good health (CMV status not recorded). Some clones in this sample may be carry-over from other donors' samples. The CDR3 runs from the conserved cysteine through the conserved F or W. The order of the fields is clone size, V gene, D gene, J gene, CDR3 protein, CDR3 DNA. A D gene is named only where the DNA matches it firmly. Size is omitted from some rows. Given values are once, few, many or a class for expanded clones.

many	TRBV4-2	.	TRBJ2-3	CASSQDTGARGDTQYF	TGTGCCAGCAGCCAAGATACGGGGGCCCGCGGGGATACGCAGTATTTT
.	TRBV18	TRBD1	TRBJ2-4	CASSPDRAKNIQYF	TGTGCCAGCTCACCGGACAGGGCCAAAAACATTCAGTACTTC
.	TRBV7-9	.	TRBJ1-1	CASRPRDLNTEAFF	TGTGCCAGCAGGCCCCGCGACTTGAACACTGAAGCTTTCTTT
few	TRBV6-5	TRBD1	TRBJ2-1	CASSYSLPDRAVEQFF	TGTGCCAGCAGTTACTCCCTACCGGACAGGGCAGTTGAGCAGTTCTTC
few	TRBV6-2/TRBV6-3	.	TRBJ2-7	CASSPGRQGRNYEQYF	TGTGCCAGCAGCCCCGGGAGACAGGGCCGAAACTACGAGCAGTACTTC
few	TRBV28	.	TRBJ2-4	CASSPTGLAKNIQYF	TGTGCCAGCAGTCCAACGGGATTAGCCAAAAACATTCAGTACTTC
.	TRBV5-1	.	TRBJ1-1	CASSSVETNTEAFF	TGCGCCAGCAGCTCCGTTGAAACCAACACTGAAGCTTTCTTT
many	TRBV5-5	TRBD2	TRBJ2-5	CASSSPGLAGGETQYF	TGTGCCAGCAGCTCCCCGGGACTAGCGGGGGGAGAGACCCAGTACTTC
few	TRBV4-1	TRBD2	TRBJ2-1	CASSRTPGGTNEQFF	TGCGCCAGCAGCCGAACCCCGGGGGGTACCAATGAGCAGTTCTTC
few	TRBV12-3/TRBV12-4	.	TRBJ2-1	CASSFVRGRSSYNEQFF	TGTGCCAGCAGTTTCGTTCGGGGGCGCAGCTCCTACAATGAGCAGTTCTTC
few	TRBV27	.	TRBJ1-1	CASSLIQNTEAFF	TGTGCCAGCAGTTTAATCCAGAACACTGAAGCTTTCTTT
few	TRBV7-9	.	TRBJ2-5	CASSRYSVETQYF	TGTGCCAGCAGCCGATATTCAGTCGAGACCCAGTACTTC
few	TRBV12-3/TRBV12-4	.	TRBJ2-5	CASSSLEQETQYF	TGTGCCAGCAGTTCACTAGAGCAAGAGACCCAGTACTTC
.	TRBV9	.	TRBJ1-1	CASSVGPDTEAFF	TGTGCCAGCAGCGTAGGCCCCGACACTGAAGCTTTCTTT
many	TRBV7-3	.	TRBJ2-3	CASSLNLGGTDTQYF	TGTGCCAGCAGCTTAAATTTAGGCGGCACAGATACGCAGTATTTT
.	TRBV25-1	.	TRBJ1-1	CASSGSGAGAFF	TGTGCCAGCAGCGGTAGTGGGGCGGGAGCTTTCTTT
.	TRBV4-1	TRBD2	TRBJ2-1	CASSPLGGGYNEQFF	TGCGCCAGCAGCCCCCTGGGCGGGGGTTACAATGAGCAGTTCTTC
.	TRBV5-1	TRBD1	TRBJ2-5	CASSAGRDRGLGETQYF	TGCGCCAGCAGCGCAGGCCGGGACAGGGGGCTGGGGGAGACCCAGTACTTC
.	TRBV9	.	TRBJ2-1	CASSVAPGLNEQFF	TGTGCCAGCAGCGTAGCTCCCGGGCTGAATGAGCAGTTCTTC
few	TRBV19	.	TRBJ1-5	CASSAGINQPQHF	TGTGCCAGTAGTGCAGGGATCAATCAGCCCCAGCATTTT
.	TRBV4-1	TRBD1	TRBJ1-3	CASSQADRGSGNTIYF	TGCGCCAGCAGCCAAGCGGACAGGGGATCTGGAAACACCATATATTTT
.	TRBV19	.	TRBJ2-3	CASSFRGTDTQYF	TGTGCCAGTAGTTTTCGGGGCACAGATACGCAGTATTTT
.	TRBV6-5	.	TRBJ1-1	CASSYAQGPDDTEAFF	TGTGCCAGCAGTTACGCCCAGGGGCCGGATGACACTGAAGCTTTCTTT
few	TRBV2	TRBD1	TRBJ2-2	CASSGQGAVGELFF	TGTGCCAGCAGTGGACAGGGGGCCGTCGGGGAGCTGTTTTTT
.	TRBV6-1	.	TRBJ1-2	CASSGHTYGYTF	TGTGCCAGCTCAGGGCACACCTATGGCTACACCTTC
.	TRBV5-4	.	TRBJ2-7	CASSLDRMGSDEQYF	TGTGCCAGCAGCTTGGACCGGATGGGGTCGGACGAGCAGTACTTC
many	TRBV7-2	.	TRBJ1-5	CASSLGVTGLLNQPQHF	TGTGCCAGCAGCTTAGGAGTAACAGGGCTCCTTAATCAGCCCCAGCATTTT
.	TRBV2	TRBD1	TRBJ2-1	CASVTGVEQFF	TGTGCCAGCGTGACAGGGGTTGAGCAGTTCTTC
.	TRBV4-2	.	TRBJ2-7	CASSQDGLLGTYEQYF	TGTGCCAGCAGCCAAGACGGGCTTTTGGGTACCTACGAGCAGTACTTC
.	TRBV9	.	TRBJ1-1	CASSLLGGGAQAFF	TGTGCCAGCAGCCTATTGGGTGGGGGGGCGCAAGCTTTCTTT
few	TRBV2	TRBD1	TRBJ2-7	CASSDGDRNYEQYF	TGTGCCAGCAGTGACGGGGACAGAAACTACGAGCAGTACTTC
many	TRBV6-1	TRBD1	TRBJ1-1	CASSAGGWHTEAFF	TGTGCCAGCAGTGCAGGGGGGTGGCACACTGAAGCTTTCTTT
.	TRBV28	.	TRBJ2-2	CASSLGFTNTGELFF	TGTGCCAGCAGTTTGGGGTTTACGAACACCGGGGAGCTGTTTTTT
.	TRBV20-1	TRBD1	TRBJ1-1	CSASTGAEAFF	TGCAGTGCATCGACAGGGGCTGAAGCTTTCTTT
few	TRBV4-2	.	TRBJ1-1	CASSQDPSGVNTEAFF	TGTGCCAGCAGCCAAGATCCGAGCGGGGTGAACACTGAAGCTTTCTTT
.	TRBV4-2	.	TRBJ1-3	CASSQAEVTFSGNTIYF	TGTGCCAGCAGCCAAGCTGAGGTGACCTTCTCTGGAAACACCATATATTTT
.	TRBV12-3/TRBV12-4	.	TRBJ1-4	CASSFGLGEKLFF	TGTGCCAGCAGCTTTGGCCTGGGGGAAAAACTGTTTTTT
.	TRBV3-1	TRBD1	TRBJ1-1	CASSPLTGGDEAFF	TGTGCCAGCAGCCCATTGACAGGGGGGGATGAAGCTTTCTTT
.	TRBV12-3/TRBV12-4	.	TRBJ2-7	CASSFGLGVGYEQYF	TGTGCCAGCAGTTTTGGTCTGGGGGTGGGCTACGAGCAGTACTTC
.	TRBV4-1	TRBD1	TRBJ1-2	CASSQDRDRPLAYGYTF	TGCGCCAGCAGCCAAGATAGGGACAGGCCGTTGGCCTATGGCTACACCTTC
many	TRBV7-8	TRBD2	TRBJ2-3	CASTLGTSGDPSTDTQYF	TGTGCCAGCACCCTCGGGACTAGCGGGGACCCTAGCACAGATACGCAGTATTTT
few	TRBV7-9	TRBD1	TRBJ1-2	CASSSTGVISYGYTF	TGTGCCAGCAGCTCCACAGGGGTGATCTCCTATGGCTACACCTTC